The source of this T cell receptor (beta chain) is a study of blood T cell repertoires in COVID-19. At the level of the study: Donors in the United States, Italy and Spain gave samples during acute or convalescent COVID-19. Nucleic acid was either cDNA or gDNA, and it came from T cells, B-cell-depleted T cells, or PBMCs.

Per the study methods: It was from reference gene primer amplification that nucleated cell counts were estimated. The method was immunoSEQ multiplex PCR; TCRdb's version includes in-frame clones alone and lacks a portion of them. The DNA gave D and trimming, while V, J and clone size come from that table. The data show over 100,000 clones, about 88% seen once. Specimen: peripheral blood. The sequence came from a human donor in a cohort sampled during active COVID-19.

This CDR3 reads CASTKVASPGNQPQHF. The CDR3 DNA is TGTGCCAGTACTAAGGTAGCTTCCCCCGGCAATCAGCCCCAGCATTTT. The V and J genes are TRBV19 and TRBJ1-5; no reliable D call. V was shortened by 7 bases and J by 2 bases, with 18 bases between the two germline ends. CDR1 LNHDA and CDR2 SQIVND come from the germline V gene (reference sequence). This CDR3 is built from 16 residues.